The 26 T cell receptor beta chains below all came from one sample that was sequenced in a study of cytomegalovirus exposure and HLA in healthy donors. PCR amplification relied on 60 Vbeta primers (plus 13 Jbeta primers). Libraries were prepared by immunoSEQ multiplex PCR; TCRdb keeps only in-frame clonotypes and omits some of them. The table has about 110,000 clones, about 74% seen once. The specimen sequenced was PBMCs. The receptors stem from a woman in her thirties or forties in good health and CMV-seropositive.

This chain's CDR3 is CASSEVVGGLRSTQYF. CDR3 DNA sequence: TGTGCCAGCAGTGAGGTTGTGGGGGGGTTGCGGTCGACCCAGTACTTC. This chain links TRBV2 with TRBJ2-5; the match to TRBD2 covers 7 bases. This CDR3 is 16 amino acids long. After removal of 3 bases from V and 7 bases from J, the junction contained 14 bases not matched to a gene. In germline, CDR1 is SNHLY, CDR2 FYNNEI.

The chain carries TRBV6-5 and TRBJ2-4; 7 nucleotides match TRBD1. V gave up 3 bases and J gave up 0 bases; unmatched junction bases: 5. The CDR3 covers 16 residues. Germline CDR1 reads MNHEY; CDR2 reads SVGAGI. Here the CDR3 DNA reads TGTGCCAGCAGTTATTCCGACAGGGTAGCCAAAAACATTCAGTACTTC. Its protein product is CASSYSDRVAKNIQYF.

The chain recombines TRBV30 with TRBJ1-1; D not resolved. V was trimmed by 0 bases and J by 5 bases, leaving 16 bases between them. Germline CDR1 reads GTSNPN; CDR2 reads SVGIG (reference sequence). The CDR3 extends over 15 amino acids. CDR3 DNA: TGTGCCTGGAGTGTCTTCTCATCGGCGGGGACTGAAGCTTTCTTT. Amino acids: CAWSVFSSAGTEAFF.

The rearrangement links TRBV7-2 to TRBJ2-7; D perhaps matches TRBD2 (5 bases). From germline, CDR1 is SGHTA and CDR2 FQGNSA. The CDR3 consists of 17 residues. The V gene lost 1 base and the J gene lost 3 bases, with 19 bases spanning the gap. In DNA form, the CDR3 reads TGTGCCAGCAGCTTAGGCTTCGATCGGCTAGGGAGCTACGAGCAGTACTTC. Amino acid sequence: CASSLGFDRLGSYEQYF.

The V call is TRBV2, the J call TRBJ1-1, with TRBD1 matching over 9 bases. CDR3 length: 16 residues. CDR1 is SNHLY, CDR2 FYNNEI, per germline. The junction had 7 bases not matched to a gene; V was cut back by 5 bases and J by 0 bases. The CDR3 is CASSLGTGLLNTEAFF. Here the CDR3 DNA reads TGTGCCAGCAGTCTGGGGACAGGGCTCTTGAACACTGAAGCTTTCTTT.

The CDR3 nucleotides read TGTGCCAGCAGCTTTGGGCTACAGGAAAAACTGTTTTTT. Translation gives CASSFGLQEKLFF. V usage is TRBV5-8 and J usage is TRBJ1-4, with unresolved D. Germline V gene lookup returns CDR1 SGHTS and CDR2 YDEGEE. Trimming removed 2 bases at V and 8 bases at J, with 10 bases between. The CDR3 totals 13 residues.

This chain links TRBV7-8 with TRBJ1-5, with 11 bases lining up with TRBD1. This CDR3 has 15 residues. J gave up 7 bases and V 3 bases, and 5 bases lay outside the gene matches. The germline gives CDR1 SGHVS, CDR2 FQNEAQ. In DNA, the CDR3 is TGTGCCAGCAGCTTGGGACAGGGGGTCGGACAGCCCCAGCATTTT. It translates to CASSLGQGVGQPQHF. Full variable domain (outside the CDR3, taken from reference TRBV7-8 and TRBJ1-5): GAGVSQSPRYKVAKRGQDVALRCDPISGHVSLFWYQQALGQGPEFLTYFQNEAQLDKSGLPSDRFFAERPEGSVSTLKIQRTQQEDSAVYLCASSLGQGVGQPQHFGDGTRLSIL.

The chain carries TRBV5-6 and TRBJ2-1; 7 bases agree with TRBD2. Unmatched junction bases numbered 15, after V lost 0 bases and J lost 9 bases. The CDR3 runs to 17 residues. Germline V gene lookup returns CDR1 SGHDT and CDR2 YYEEEE. CDR3 nucleotides: TGTGCCAGCAGCTTGGCCGTCTCTCGGGGGGAAGGAGGTGAGCAGTTCTTC. Its protein product is CASSLAVSRGEGGEQFF. The full variable domain, with the rest looked up from reference TRBV5-6 and TRBJ2-1, is DAGVTQSPTHLIKTRGQQVTLRCSPKSGHDTVSWYQQALGQGPQFIFQYYEEEERQRGNFPDRFSGHQFPNYSSELNVNALLLGDSALYLCASSLAVSRGEGGEQFFGPGTRLTVL.

V is TRBV19 and J is TRBJ2-3; D might be TRBD2 (5 bases). V lost 5 bases and J 4 bases, leaving 16 bases between the germline ends. The germline V gene has CDR1 LNHDA and CDR2 SQIVND (reference sequence). The CDR3 has 15 amino acids. This CDR3 is CASSGGGSLADTQYF. CDR3 bases: TGTGCCAGTAGTGGAGGCGGATCCCTGGCAGATACGCAGTATTTT. The whole variable domain, filled in from reference TRBV19 and TRBJ2-3, reads DGGITQSPKYLFRKEGQNVTLSCEQNLNHDAMYWYRQDPGQGLRLIYYSQIVNDFQKGDIAEGYSVSREKKESFPLTVTSAQKNPTAFYLCASSGGGSLADTQYFGPGTRLTVL.

This clone was seen only once. The chain has TRBV18 and TRBJ1-1, with D possibly being TRBD1 (5 bases). Deletions cut 5 bases from V and 0 bases from J, with 10 bases between. Germline lookup yields CDR1 KGHSH and CDR2 LQKENI. CDR3 length: 14 residues. CDR3 sequence reads: CASSSTDMNTEAFF. The CDR3, as DNA: TGTGCCAGCTCATCGACAGACATGAACACTGAAGCTTTCTTT.

The chain is built from TRBV6-5 and TRBJ2-7; a possible D gene is TRBD2 (6 bases). The CDR3 extends over 16 amino acids. With 0 bases removed from V and 2 bases from J, the gap between germline ends came to 14 bases. CDR1 and CDR2 (germline): MNHEY, SVGAGI. The CDR3 DNA follows: TGTGCCAGCAGTTACTCGCGTCCCGGGGGACCCTACGAGCAGTACTTC. Its translation is CASSYSRPGGPYEQYF.

The chain carries TRBV20-1 and TRBJ2-5, with D maybe TRBD2 (5 bases). V was shortened by 5 bases and J by 7 bases, with 11 bases between the two germline ends. The CDR3 contains 11 residues. Germline CDR1 is DFQATT and CDR2 is SNEGSKA (reference sequence). CDR3 loop: CSAGRGGTQYF. The CDR3, as DNA: TGCAGTGCTGGTCGGGGTGGGACCCAGTACTTC.

The chain has TRBV5-6 and TRBJ1-2, with 7 bases identical to TRBD1. J gave up 5 bases and V 4 bases, and 8 bases lay outside the gene matches. The V gene's germline CDR1 is SGHDT and CDR2 YYEEEE. The CDR3 spans 14 residues. CDR3 coding DNA: TGTGCCAGCAGCGCACAACAGGGGTTTTATGGCTACACCTTC. The encoded protein is CASSAQQGFYGYTF.

This sequence joins TRBV6-5 and TRBJ2-7; 7 bases fit TRBD2. CDR3 length: 14 amino acids. CDR1 and CDR2 from the germline V gene are MNHEY and SVGAGI. The trim removed 6 bases at V and 2 bases at J, leaving 7 bases unmatched. The CDR3 region is CASRPSGDTYEQYF. The CDR3 bases are TGTGCCAGCAGGCCTAGCGGCGATACCTACGAGCAGTACTTC.

The chain employs TRBV4-1 and TRBJ1-4; TRBD1 matches at 7 bases. Germline V gene data show CDR1 as MGHRA and CDR2 as YSYEKL. With V trimmed by 1 base and J by 0 bases, 2 bases remained unmatched. CDR3 length: 16 amino acids. DNA of the CDR3: TGCGCCAGCAGCCAAGGACAGGGCCCAACTAATGAAAAACTGTTTTTT. This gives the protein CASSQGQGPTNEKLFF.

This chain connects TRBV13 to TRBJ2-6; 8 bases are a match to TRBD2. The CDR3 has 17 amino acids. CDR1 is PRHDT, CDR2 FYEKMQ, per germline (reference sequence). Trimming removed 5 bases from V and 1 base from J; junction bases left unmatched: 7. The CDR3 reads CASSPGLAPSGANVLTF. The CDR3 DNA is TGTGCCAGCAGCCCAGGACTAGCCCCTTCTGGGGCCAACGTCCTGACTTTC.

The chain has TRBV7-3 and TRBJ2-3, with no clear D. V gave up 1 base and J gave up 6 bases, with 8 bases separating them. Germline V gives CDR1 SGHTA, CDR2 FQGTGA. The CDR3 contains 13 residues. The CDR3 sequence: CASSLIFLDTQYF. The CDR3, as DNA: TGTGCCAGCAGCTTAATCTTCCTGGATACGCAGTATTTT.

The chain couples TRBV27 to TRBJ2-1, with a weak D call TRBD1 (6 bases). Trimming cost V 2 bases and J 7 bases, with 9 bases left between them. The CDR3 is 13 residues long. CDR1 is MNHEY, CDR2 SMNVEV, per germline (reference sequence). CDR3: CASSLMGANEQFF. As DNA, the CDR3 is TGTGCCAGCAGTTTAATGGGGGCTAATGAGCAGTTCTTC.

The V gene is TRBV29-1, the J gene TRBJ1-2, with 7 bases fitting TRBD1. The CDR3 loop spans 14 amino acids. In germline, CDR1 is SQVTM, CDR2 ANQGSEA. Germline trimming cut 0 bases from V and 4 bases from J; bases unmatched to any gene: 5. CDR3 region: CSVEDPRDSYGYTF. The DNA of the CDR3 is TGCAGCGTTGAAGACCCCCGGGACAGCTATGGCTACACCTTC. Filled out from reference TRBV29-1 and TRBJ1-2, the complete variable domain reads SAVISQKPSRDICQRGTSLTIQCQVDSQVTMMFWYRQQPGQSLTLIATANQGSEATYESGFVIDKFPISRPNLTFSTLTVSNMSPEDSSIYLCSVEDPRDSYGYTFGSGTRLTVV.

The gene calls are TRBV10-3 and TRBJ2-3, with TRBD2 matching 9 bases. The trim removed 0 bases at V and 3 bases at J, leaving 4 bases unmatched. Germline lookup yields CDR1 ENHRY and CDR2 SYGVKD. The CDR3 contains 16 residues. The chain's CDR3 is CAISESLRGGTDTQYF. CDR3 sequence (DNA): TGTGCCATCAGTGAGTCGTTGCGGGGGGGGACAGATACGCAGTATTTT.

The chain couples TRBV5-1 to TRBJ2-7; 9 bases agree with TRBD1. V shed 4 bases, J shed 2 bases, and the junction held 7 bases outside the gene matches. This CDR3 has 15 amino acids. Germline V gene lookup returns CDR1 SGHRS and CDR2 YFSETQ. The CDR3 is CASSRGQGPTYEQYF. The CDR3 coding sequence is TGCGCCAGCAGCAGGGGACAGGGTCCCACCTACGAGCAGTACTTC.

This clone came up once. The CDR3 protein is CASRSTGTSGDSYNEQFF. CDR3 sequence (DNA): TGCGCCAGCAGGTCTACCGGGACTAGCGGTGACTCCTACAATGAGCAGTTCTTC. The chain combines TRBV5-1 with TRBJ2-1; TRBD2 matches 11 bases. The CDR3 is 18 residues long. J was trimmed by 0 bases and V by 5 bases; bases with no gene match: 10. Germline V gene lookup returns CDR1 SGHRS and CDR2 YFSETQ.

This chain links TRBV7-8 with TRBJ1-6, with 10 bases fitting TRBD1. The CDR3 consists of 20 residues. CDR1 and CDR2 (germline): SGHVS, FQNEAQ. Losses at the gene ends were 5 bases for V and 2 bases for J; bases not matched to a gene: 15. The chain's CDR3 is CASSPRPRAGTGAYNSPLHF. CDR3 coding DNA: TGTGCCAGCAGCCCTCGGCCCCGTGCCGGGACAGGGGCCTATAATTCACCCCTCCACTTT.

The rearrangement uses TRBV10-1 and TRBJ2-3, with 11 bases lining up with TRBD2. Germline-derived CDR1 and CDR2 are WNHNN and SYGVQD (reference sequence). J gave up 7 bases and V 4 bases, and 13 bases lay outside the gene matches. This CDR3 spans 17 amino acids. The CDR3 region is CASSGPLTSGGGNTQYF. CDR3 nucleotide sequence: TGCGCCAGCAGTGGACCCCTCACTAGCGGGGGCGGGAATACGCAGTATTTT.

J is TRBJ2-2 and V is TRBV2, with D possibly TRBD1 on 6 matching bases. The CDR3 spans 13 residues. Germline-derived CDR1 and CDR2 are SNHLY and FYNNEI. V was shortened by 6 bases and J by 6 bases, with 11 bases between the two germline ends. The CDR3 is CASSGQGSGELFF. Here the CDR3 DNA reads TGTGCCAGCAGCGGGCAGGGGTCCGGGGAGCTGTTTTTT.

The chain links TRBV9 to TRBJ2-3; the D gene is possibly TRBD1 (5 bases). Germline V CDR1 and CDR2: SGDLS, YYNGEE. V dropped 0 bases and J dropped 2 bases, with 7 bases sitting between them. The length of the CDR3 is 14 residues. Here the CDR3 DNA reads TGTGCCAGCAGCGTAGCAGGGTTCACAGATACGCAGTATTTT. Its translation is CASSVAGFTDTQYF.